A single sample is the source of the 7 T cell receptor beta chains below, sequenced in a study of post-analysis software for immune sequencing data. Study-level points and caveats: Five TRBV segments, TRBV5-6, TRBV5-1 and TRBV20-1 among them, were found more frequent in patients than controls.

These TCRs' antigens remain unknown. The authors incorporated unique molecular identifiers into the TCR beta cDNA libraries. TCRdb passed the PCR reads through MiXCR, listing each CDR3 protein once. Among roughly 670,000 distinct CDR3 sequences listed, 55% to 60% were seen once. Sequencing used blood. The receptors were gathered from a girl aged 2 to 10 with multiple sclerosis.

The genes are TRBV20-1 and TRBJ2-1; 14 bases are shared with TRBD2. The CDR3 totals 16 residues. Germline trimming cut 3 bases from V and 6 bases from J; bases unmatched to any gene: 7. Germline values: CDR1 DFQATT, CDR2 SNEGSKA (reference sequence). The CDR3 DNA follows: TGCAGTGCTAGGAGACTAGCGGGAGGGCCGGTCAATGAGCAGTTCTTC. Protein product: CSARRLAGGPVNEQFF.

V gene TRBV7-9 combines with J gene TRBJ1-1; 7 positions match TRBD1. This CDR3 spans 13 amino acids. Per the germline V gene, CDR1 is SEHNR and CDR2 is FQNEAQ (reference sequence). Trimming removed 5 bases from V and 9 bases from J; junction bases left unmatched: 9. CDR3 nucleotide sequence: TGTGCCAGCAGCCCACAGGGGAGGGAAAAAGCTTTCTTT. It codes for CASSPQGREKAFF.

The chain couples TRBV29-1 to TRBJ2-1; D unresolved. V was trimmed by 4 bases and J by 1 base, leaving 8 bases between them. The CDR3 totals 13 residues. Germline assignment: CDR1 SQVTM and CDR2 ANQGSEA. CDR3 residues: CSVGSGSYNEQFF. The CDR3 bases are TGCAGCGTTGGGTCCGGATCCTACAATGAGCAGTTCTTC.

The chain is built from TRBV20-1 and TRBJ2-6; D is undetermined. The V end was cut by 3 bases, the J end by 4 bases, with 10 bases between. This CDR3 has 14 residues. Germline CDR1 is DFQATT and CDR2 is SNEGSKA (reference sequence). The CDR3 here is CSASPQSGANVLTF. As DNA, the CDR3 is TGCAGTGCTAGCCCCCAGTCCGGGGCCAACGTCCTGACTTTC.

The rearrangement uses TRBV12-5 and TRBJ1-5, with unresolved D. CDR1 is LGHNT and CDR2 is FRNRAP in the germline V gene. The CDR3 is 12 residues long. V was shortened by 4 bases and J by 3 bases, with 4 bases between the two germline ends. The CDR3 loop is CASGWVNQPQHF. The CDR3 DNA follows: TGTGCTAGTGGTTGGGTCAATCAGCCCCAGCATTTT.

J is TRBJ1-5 and V is TRBV7-9; D gene uncertain. This CDR3 region has 14 residues. CDR1 and CDR2 from the germline V gene are SEHNR and FQNEAQ (reference sequence). The ends were cut back, 3 bases at V and 0 bases at J, with 6 bases in the middle. This CDR3 is CASSFQDSNQPQHF. CDR3 DNA sequence: TGTGCCAGCAGCTTTCAAGATAGCAATCAGCCCCAGCATTTT. Using reference TRBV7-9 and TRBJ1-5 for the parts outside the CDR3, the full variable domain is DTGVSQNPRHKITKRGQNVTFRCDPISEHNRLYWYRQTLGQGPEFLTYFQNEAQLEKSRLLSDRFSAERPKGSFSTLEIQRTEQGDSAMYLCASSFQDSNQPQHFGDGTRLSIL.

The chain uses TRBV4-1 and TRBJ2-7; D is ambiguous. Trimming took off 0 bases at V and 3 bases at J, with 9 bases between the two ends. Germline CDR1 and CDR2: MGHRA and YSYEKL. CDR3 size: 14 residues. The CDR3, as DNA: TGCGCCAGCAGCCAAGAGGATAAGGGCTACGAGCAGTACTTC. Its translation is CASSQEDKGYEQYF.